This TCR beta chain is from a study of neoadjuvant anti-PD-1 for oral cavity cancer. Study summary: Nivolumab at 3 mg/kg was mostly given biweekly, three to four doses, pre-surgery.

Sequencing was performed with immunoSEQ multiplex PCR; in TCRdb, only in-frame clones are kept and a portion is missing. The table shows some 15,000 clones, with roughly 66% occurring only once. Patients had newly diagnosed, untreated stage II-IVA oral cavity squamous cell carcinoma. Patients had HPV-negative, locally advanced oral cavity squamous cell carcinoma. The sample here was PBMCs, taken before nivolumab (anti-PD-1) treatment. This TCR derives from a person aged 35 to 85 with oral cavity squamous cell carcinoma.

CDR3 region: CASTQSWDSGANVLTF. The DNA of the CDR3 is TGTGCCAGCACCCAGTCCTGGGACTCTGGGGCCAACGTCCTGACTTTC. The chain employs TRBV2 and TRBJ2-6; no definite D call. The V end was cut by 7 bases, the J end by 0 bases, with 13 bases between. CDR1 SNHLY and CDR2 FYNNEI come from the germline V gene. There are 16 residues in the CDR3.